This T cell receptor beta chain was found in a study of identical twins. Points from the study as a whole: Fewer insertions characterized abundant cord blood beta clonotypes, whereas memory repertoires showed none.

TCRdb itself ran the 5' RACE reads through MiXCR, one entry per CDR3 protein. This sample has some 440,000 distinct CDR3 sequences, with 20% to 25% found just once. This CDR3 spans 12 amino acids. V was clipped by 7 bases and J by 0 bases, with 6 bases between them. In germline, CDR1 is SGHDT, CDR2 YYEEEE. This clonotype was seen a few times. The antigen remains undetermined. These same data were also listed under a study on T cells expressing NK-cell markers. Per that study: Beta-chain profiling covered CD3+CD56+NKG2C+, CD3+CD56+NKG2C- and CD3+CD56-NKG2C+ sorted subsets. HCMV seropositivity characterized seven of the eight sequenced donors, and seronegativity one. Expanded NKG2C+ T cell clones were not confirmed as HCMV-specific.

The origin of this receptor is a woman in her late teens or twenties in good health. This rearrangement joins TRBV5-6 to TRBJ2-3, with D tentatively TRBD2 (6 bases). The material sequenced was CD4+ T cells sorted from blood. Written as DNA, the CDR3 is TGTGCCAGCGGGACTAGCACAGATACGCAGTATTTT. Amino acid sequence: CASGTSTDTQYF.